A selection of T cell receptor beta chains follows, all from one sample in a study of T cells in Graves' hyperthyroidism and ophthalmopathy. TCRdb ran MiXCR on the multiplex PCR reads and lists one entry per CDR3 protein. The sample shows about 250,000 distinct CDR3 sequences, 24% of them seen only once. The material sequenced was blood. The receptors stem from a woman aged 40 to 49 with Graves' ophthalmopathy. The conserved cysteine and the conserved F or W are not part of the CDR3 here.

J: TRBJ2-5
V: TRBV29-1
CDR3: SGGIAGETQY

J: TRBJ2-7
V: TRBV6-1
CDR3: ASSERTARYYEQY

J: TRBJ1-2
V: TRBV2
CDR3: ASSGHPGDGYT

J: TRBJ1-1
V: TRBV29-1
CDR3: SVDGALLGTEAF

J: TRBJ1-5
V: TRBV2
CDR3: ASSLGILGNQPQH

J: TRBJ1-1
V: TRBV2
CDR3: ASRWMGAEAF

J: TRBJ2-7
V: TRBV30
CDR3: AWSPRQGSEQY

J: TRBJ2-7
V: TRBV15
CDR3: ATSREASSVQY

J: TRBJ2-7
V: TRBV15
CDR3: ATSRDHYEQY

J: TRBJ1-2
V: TRBV20-1
CDR3: SARATIYGYT

J: TRBJ2-6
V: TRBV30
CDR3: AWSNRGGMANVLT

J: TRBJ2-4
V: TRBV6-2/TRBV6-3
CDR3: ASSYGQGNQKNIQY

J: TRBJ1-1
V: TRBV28
CDR3: ASSIPRNTEAF

J: TRBJ2-7
V: TRBV18
CDR3: ASSPRSAPGEQY

J: TRBJ2-4
V: TRBV6-1
CDR3: ASSEDMGTLAKNIQY

J: TRBJ2-5
V: TRBV20-1
CDR3: SARSRGAAQETQY

J: TRBJ2-2
V: TRBV30
CDR3: AWTRGTLDTGELF

J: TRBJ2-5
V: TRBV6-1
CDR3: ASSERRRDGKTQY

J: TRBJ2-2
V: TRBV30
CDR3: AWSVRRVHGELF

J: TRBJ1-2
V: TRBV10-1
CDR3: AIDFSGKYYGYT

J: TRBJ2-7
V: TRBV20-1
CDR3: SARGNSQGQSSYEQY

J: TRBJ2-5
V: TRBV12-3/TRBV12-4
CDR3: ASLQTQGTQY

J: TRBJ2-6
V: TRBV14
CDR3: ASSQDGQGAEGANVLT

J: TRBJ2-7
V: TRBV28
CDR3: ATSGSPAYEQY

J: TRBJ2-2
V: TRBV2
CDR3: AGTGQGASGELF

J: TRBJ2-7
V: TRBV5-1
CDR3: ASSLRGGETYEQY

J: TRBJ2-6
V: TRBV6-1
CDR3: ASNPGGTGANVLT

J: TRBJ1-2
V: TRBV6-1
CDR3: ASSVSMQGQFYGYT

J: TRBJ1-2
V: TRBV5-6
CDR3: ASSLGNTGLYGYT

J: TRBJ1-2
V: TRBV29-1
CDR3: SVDSVDNYGYT

J: TRBJ2-1
V: TRBV10-2
CDR3: ASSQKGLFNEQF

J: TRBJ1-3
V: TRBV28
CDR3: ASRSGLTSGNTIY

J: TRBJ1-1
V: TRBV12-3/TRBV12-4
CDR3: ASSFLGGTEAF

J: TRBJ2-7
V: TRBV12-3/TRBV12-4
CDR3: ASSLATQGTYEQY

J: TRBJ1-2
V: TRBV6-2/TRBV6-3
CDR3: ASTPPGPYGYT

J: TRBJ1-1
V: TRBV12-3/TRBV12-4
CDR3: ASSPGDSGLSTEAF

J: TRBJ1-2
V: TRBV11-2
CDR3: ASSRPGQGYSYGYT

J: TRBJ2-7
V: TRBV18
CDR3: ASSPTGQGVYEQY

J: TRBJ1-5
V: TRBV28
CDR3: ASSKQGFQPQH

J: TRBJ1-1
V: TRBV30
CDR3: AWSVLTKNGAF

J: TRBJ2-7
V: TRBV4-1
CDR3: ASSQGTGTTYEQY

J: TRBJ2-2
V: TRBV20-1
CDR3: SASPRQGITGELF

J: TRBJ2-5
V: TRBV7-2
CDR3: ASSPPAEPQY

J: TRBJ2-5
V: TRBV9
CDR3: ASSVRDYQETQY

J: TRBJ2-7
V: TRBV15
CDR3: ATSRGNLLSYEQY

J: TRBJ1-2
V: TRBV12-3/TRBV12-4
CDR3: ASSVGRDRDFYGYT